This T cell receptor beta chain derives from a study of T cell repertoires in cytomegalovirus infection. Whole-study findings and limits: The response measured ex vivo was dominated by TCR beta clonotypes (HLA-C-restricted and CMV-specific). Adding up the frequency of public TCR beta families identified people who carried CMV plus the relevant HLA.

TCRdb re-called the reads with MiXCR, one entry per CDR3 protein. The sample yields about 110,000 distinct CDR3 sequences, around 28% seen once. This clonotype was seen more than once but under ten times. What it recognizes is unknown. Per germline, CDR1 SGHAT and CDR2 FQNNGV. The CDR3 sequence is 15 residues long. V was pared by 1 base and J by 2 bases, with 8 bases between. The genes are TRBV11-2 and TRBJ2-2, with D possibly being TRBD2 (5 bases). This TCR was recovered from a human donor in good health (CMV status not recorded). Some clones in this sample may be carry-over from other donors' samples. The source material was CD8+ T cells from cultured PBMCs, sampled from culture after CMV antigen stimulation. CDR3 coding DNA: TGTGCCAGCAGCTTAGCTAGCCTAAACACCGGGGAGCTGTTTTTT. Translating gives CASSLASLNTGELFF.